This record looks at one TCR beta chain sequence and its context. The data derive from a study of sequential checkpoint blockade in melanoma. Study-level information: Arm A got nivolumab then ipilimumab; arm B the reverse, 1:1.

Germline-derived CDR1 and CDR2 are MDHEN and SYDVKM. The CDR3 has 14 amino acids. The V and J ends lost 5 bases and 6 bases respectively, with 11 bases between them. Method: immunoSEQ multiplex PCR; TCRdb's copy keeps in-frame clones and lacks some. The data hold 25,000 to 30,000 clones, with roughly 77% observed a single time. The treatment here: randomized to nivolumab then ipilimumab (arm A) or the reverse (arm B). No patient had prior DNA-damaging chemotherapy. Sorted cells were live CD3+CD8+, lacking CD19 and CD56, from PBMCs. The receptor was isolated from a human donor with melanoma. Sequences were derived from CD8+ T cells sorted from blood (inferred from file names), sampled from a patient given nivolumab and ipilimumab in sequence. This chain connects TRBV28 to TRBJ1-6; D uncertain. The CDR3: CASSPPVLNSPLHF. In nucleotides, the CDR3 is TGTGCCAGCAGTCCGCCCGTACTTAATTCACCCCTCCACTTT.